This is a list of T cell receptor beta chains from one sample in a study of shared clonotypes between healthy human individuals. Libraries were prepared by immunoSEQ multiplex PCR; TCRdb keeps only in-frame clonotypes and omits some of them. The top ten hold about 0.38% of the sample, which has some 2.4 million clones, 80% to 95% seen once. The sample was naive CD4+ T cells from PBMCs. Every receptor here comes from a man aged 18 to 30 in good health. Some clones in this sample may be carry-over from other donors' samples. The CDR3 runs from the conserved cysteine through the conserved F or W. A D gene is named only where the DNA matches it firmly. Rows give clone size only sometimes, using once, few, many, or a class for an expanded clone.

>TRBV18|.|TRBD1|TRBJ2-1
TGTGCCAGCTCACCACCAGTAGGACAGGGATCCTACAATGAGCAGTTCTTC
CASSPPVGQGSYNEQFF
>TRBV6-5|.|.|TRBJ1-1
TGTGCCAGCAGACGGACGGTCAACACTGAAGCTTTCTTT
CASRRTVNTEAFF
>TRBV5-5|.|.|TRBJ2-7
TGTGCCAGCAGCTTGGGACAGAGTTTCTCCTACGAGCAGTACTTC
CASSLGQSFSYEQYF
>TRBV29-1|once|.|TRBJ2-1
TGCAGCGTTGTAACTGGGTACTCAAACAATGAGCAGTTCTTC
CSVVTGYSNNEQFF
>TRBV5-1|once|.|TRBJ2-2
TGCGCCAGCTCGGGGATACTTAACACCGGGGAGCTGTTTTTT
CASSGILNTGELFF
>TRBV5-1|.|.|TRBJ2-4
TGCGCCAGCAGCTTCAGACCGGGAGAGGGCATTCAGTACTTC
CASSFRPGEGIQYF
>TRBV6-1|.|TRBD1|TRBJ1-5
TGTGCCAGCAGTGAACCTCTCCGGGACACAGGGGTTCAGCCCCAGCATTTT
CASSEPLRDTGVQPQHF
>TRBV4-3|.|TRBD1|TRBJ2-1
TGCGCCAGCAGCCGAGAAGCAGGGGGCTACAATGAGCAGTTCTTC
CASSREAGGYNEQFF
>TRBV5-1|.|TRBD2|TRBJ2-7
TGCGCCAGCAGATATGGACTAGCGGGAGACAGCGAGCAGTACTTC
CASRYGLAGDSEQYF
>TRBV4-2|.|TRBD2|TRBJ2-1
TGTGCCAGCAGCCGAACGCCCGGGACTATAGTCAATGAGCAGTTCTTC
CASSRTPGTIVNEQFF
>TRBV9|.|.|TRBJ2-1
TGTGCCAGCAGCGAGGTGGCAGCGACCTACAATGAGCAGTTCTTC
CASSEVAATYNEQFF
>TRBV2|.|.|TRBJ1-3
TGTGCCAGCAGCCAAAGGGGGTGGGCGGCTGGAAACACCATATATTTT
CASSQRGWAAGNTIYF
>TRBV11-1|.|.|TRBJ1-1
TGTGCCAGCAGCTTAACACTCTCGAACACTGAAGCTTTCTTT
CASSLTLSNTEAFF
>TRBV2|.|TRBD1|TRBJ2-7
TGTGCCACCCAACGTGATGTACAGGGGATAATCCAGCAGTACTTC
CATQRDVQGIIQQYF
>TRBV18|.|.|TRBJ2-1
TGTGCCAGCTCACCACCATTAGGACCAGACAATGAGCAGTTCTTC
CASSPPLGPDNEQFF
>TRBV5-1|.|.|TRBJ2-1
TGCGCCAGTCGAGTCTCGGGATCAACAAGCTTGTACGATGAGCAGTTCTTC
CASRVSGSTSLYDEQFF
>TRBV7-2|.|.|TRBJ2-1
TGTGCCAGCAGCTTATTAGGGGGTTACAATGAGCAGTTCTTC
CASSLLGGYNEQFF
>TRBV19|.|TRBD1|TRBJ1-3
TGTGCCAGTACGGACAGGGGTCTAAACTCTGGAAACACCATATATTTT
CASTDRGLNSGNTIYF
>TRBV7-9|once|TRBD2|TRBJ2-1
TGTGCCAGCAGCTTAGCGCTAAGCGGGAGGGCCTACAATGAGCAGTTCTTC
CASSLALSGRAYNEQFF
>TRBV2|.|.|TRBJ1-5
TGTGCCAGCAGTGAAGGGGCTCAGCCCCAGCATTTT
CASSEGAQPQHF
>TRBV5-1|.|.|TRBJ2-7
TGCGCCAGCAGCGCGCGGGACCGCTTCTACGAGCAGTACTTC
CASSARDRFYEQYF
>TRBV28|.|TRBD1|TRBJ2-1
TGTGCCAGCAGTGCGACAGGGGTAGGCTCCTACAATGAGCAGTTCTTC
CASSATGVGSYNEQFF
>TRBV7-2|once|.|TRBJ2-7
TGTGCCAGCAGCCTTCGACAGGCCTCCGAGCAGTACTTC
CASSLRQASEQYF
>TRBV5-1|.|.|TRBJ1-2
TGCGCCCTCGCGGGACAACGTAACTATGGCTACACCTTC
CALAGQRNYGYTF
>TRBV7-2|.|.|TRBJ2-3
TGTGCCAGCAGCTATTGGGGGGCCAGGGATACGCAGTATTTT
CASSYWGARDTQYF
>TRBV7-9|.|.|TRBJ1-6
TGTGCCAGCAGCTTAGGTTATCCCAATAATTCACCCCTCCACTTT
CASSLGYPNNSPLHF
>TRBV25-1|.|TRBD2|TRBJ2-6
TGTGTCAGCAGTATCCGGGGGGACTCTGGGGCCAACGTCCTGACTTTC
CVSSIRGDSGANVLTF
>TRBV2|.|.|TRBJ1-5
TGTGCCAGCAGTGCACGGTCAGTTGATCAGCCCCAGCATTTT
CASSARSVDQPQHF
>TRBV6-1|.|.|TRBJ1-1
TGTGCCAGCAGTATTACAGGGAACACTGAAGCTTTCTTT
CASSITGNTEAFF
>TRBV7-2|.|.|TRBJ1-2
TGTGCCAGCAGCTTAGTAAGCGGGGGGAACTATGGCTACACCTTC
CASSLVSGGNYGYTF
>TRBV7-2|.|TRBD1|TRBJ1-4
TGTGCCAGCAGCCGGGACAGGGGAGGGCAAAAACTGTTTTTT
CASSRDRGGQKLFF
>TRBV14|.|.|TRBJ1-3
TGTGCCAGCAGCCAACAATCTGGAAACACCATATATTTT
CASSQQSGNTIYF
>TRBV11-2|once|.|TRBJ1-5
TGTGCCAGCAGCTTAGTCAGCGATCAGCCCCAGCATTTT
CASSLVSDQPQHF
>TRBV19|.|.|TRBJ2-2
TGTGCCAGTAGTGTACACGGGAACACCGGGGAGCTGTTTTTT
CASSVHGNTGELFF
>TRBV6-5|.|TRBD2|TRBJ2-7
TGTGCCAGCAGGACTGGACTAGCAGCCTACGAGCAGTACTTC
CASRTGLAAYEQYF
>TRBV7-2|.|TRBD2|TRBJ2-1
TGTGCCAGCAGCTTGCCCACGACTAGCGGGAGCTCCTACAATGAGCAGTTCTTC
CASSLPTTSGSSYNEQFF
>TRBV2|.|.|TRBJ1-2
TGTGCCAGCAGGAGGGACCGAGAACGGCGTGGCTACACCTTC
CASRRDRERRGYTF
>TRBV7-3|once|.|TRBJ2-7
TGTGCCAGCAGCTTAAACCCGGGCGAGCAGTACTTC
CASSLNPGEQYF
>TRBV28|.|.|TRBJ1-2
TGTGCCAGCTGCCCGGTATGGGGACCCGAGAACTATGGCTACACCTTC
CASCPVWGPENYGYTF
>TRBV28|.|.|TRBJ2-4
TGTGCCAGCAGTTCGGGGCGTGGGGGGCCCAGACGGATTCAGTACTTC
CASSSGRGGPRRIQYF
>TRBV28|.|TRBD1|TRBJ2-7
TGTGCCAGCAGTTCCGCCGACAGGGCCCAATACGAGCAGTACTTC
CASSSADRAQYEQYF
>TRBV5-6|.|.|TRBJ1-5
TGTGCCAGCAGCCAGGGTCTCTCGCCCCAGCATTTT
CASSQGLSPQHF
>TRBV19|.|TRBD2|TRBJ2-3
TGTGCCAGTAGTATCGGACTAGCGGGAGAAAGAGATACGCAGTATTTT
CASSIGLAGERDTQYF
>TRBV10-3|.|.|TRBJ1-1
TGTGCCATCAGTGGACGCCCGGGTGAAGCTTTCTTT
CAISGRPGEAFF
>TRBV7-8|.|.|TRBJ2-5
TGTGCCAGCAGCAAAGACGGGACTTCCAAAGAGGCCCAGTACTTC
CASSKDGTSKEAQYF